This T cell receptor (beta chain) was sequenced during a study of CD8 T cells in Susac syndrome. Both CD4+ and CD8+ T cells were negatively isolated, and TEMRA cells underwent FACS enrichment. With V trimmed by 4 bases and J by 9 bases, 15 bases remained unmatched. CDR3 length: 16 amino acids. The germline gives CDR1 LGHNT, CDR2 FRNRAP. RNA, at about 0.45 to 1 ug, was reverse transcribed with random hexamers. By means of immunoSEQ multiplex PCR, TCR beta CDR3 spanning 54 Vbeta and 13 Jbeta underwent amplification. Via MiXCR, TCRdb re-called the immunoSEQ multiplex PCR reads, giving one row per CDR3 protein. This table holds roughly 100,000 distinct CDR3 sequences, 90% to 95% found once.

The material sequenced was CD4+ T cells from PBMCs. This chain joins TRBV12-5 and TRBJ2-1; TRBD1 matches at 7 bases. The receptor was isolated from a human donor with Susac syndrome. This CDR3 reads CASGSEAVTGVAEQFF. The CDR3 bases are TGTGCTAGTGGTTCGGAGGCCGTTACAGGGGTGGCTGAGCAGTTCTTC.